Each of the 23 T cell receptor beta chains below was sequenced from the same sample in a study of CD8 T cells in Susac syndrome. Reverse transcription of 0.5 to 1 ug RNA used random hexamers. TCRdb passed the immunoSEQ multiplex PCR reads through MiXCR, listing each CDR3 protein once. This table has around 150,000 distinct CDR3 sequences, 85% to 95% appearing once. Sequenced input: CD8+ T cells from PBMCs. All receptors come from a human donor with Susac syndrome.

The chain uses TRBV4-1 and TRBJ2-1; D might be TRBD2 (6 bases). From germline, CDR1 is MGHRA and CDR2 YSYEKL. Trimming took off 3 bases at V and 3 bases at J, with 15 bases between the two ends. This CDR3 contains 16 residues. CDR3 protein: CASSQGTSGDYNEQFF. The CDR3 bases are TGCGCCAGCAGCCAGGGGACTTCGGGTGACTACAATGAGCAGTTCTTC.

The V gene is TRBV25-1, the J gene TRBJ1-2, with D perhaps TRBD1 (6 bases). CDR1 is MGHDK, CDR2 SYGVNS, per germline. The V and J ends lost 4 bases and 8 bases respectively, with 17 bases between them. This CDR3 contains 14 residues. The CDR3 DNA sequence: TGTGCCAGCAGTGTCCCAGGGCAGGGGTTCGGCTACACCTTC. Protein sequence: CASSVPGQGFGYTF.

This chain uses TRBV4-2 with TRBJ2-1, with TRBD2 matching over 11 bases. V shed 0 bases and J 7 bases; nucleotides not matched to a gene: 8. This CDR3 has 17 amino acids. The germline gives CDR1 LGHNA, CDR2 YNFKEQ. The CDR3 coding sequence is TGTGCCAGCAGCCAAGATCCCATAGCGGGAGGGGGGAATGAGCAGTTCTTC. This encodes CASSQDPIAGGGNEQFF.

The chain couples TRBV5-6 to TRBJ2-4; 7 bases are a match to TRBD1. CDR1 and CDR2 from the germline V gene are SGHDT and YYEEEE. With V trimmed by 3 bases and J by 9 bases, 15 bases remained unmatched. The CDR3 is 16 residues long. CDR3: CASSSIQGFSLPIQYF. CDR3 in DNA: TGTGCCAGCAGCTCCATACAGGGGTTTAGCCTCCCCATTCAGTACTTC.

The CDR3 region has the DNA TGTGCCAGCAGCGTAGAGGGCGCCTTAGGGACAGATACGCAGTATTTT. It translates to CASSVEGALGTDTQYF. The rearrangement joins TRBV9 to TRBJ2-3; D remains ambiguous. V lost 0 bases and J 3 bases, leaving 14 bases between the germline ends. Looked up from germline, CDR1 is SGDLS and CDR2 is YYNGEE. The CDR3 loop spans 16 amino acids.

The rearrangement joins TRBV3-1 to TRBJ2-3; D not resolved. V lost 1 base, J lost 2 bases, and 13 bases lay in between. This CDR3 has 16 residues. Germline V gene data show CDR1 as LGHDT and CDR2 as YNNKEL (reference sequence). The CDR3 is CASSQGWQALTDTQYF. Written as DNA, the CDR3 is TGTGCCAGCAGCCAAGGGTGGCAGGCGCTCACAGATACGCAGTATTTT.

The V gene is TRBV7-8, the J gene TRBJ2-1; D may be TRBD2 (6 bases). This CDR3 has 18 residues. The germline V gene has CDR1 SGHVS and CDR2 FQNEAQ. V lost 2 bases and J 4 bases, leaving 21 bases between the germline ends. As DNA, the CDR3 is TGTGCCAGCAGCTTACCCCTCCTCGCAGGAGGAGGGTACAATGAGCAGTTCTTC. Protein: CASSLPLLAGGGYNEQFF.

This sequence joins TRBV30 and TRBJ1-3; the D is unclear. The CDR3 contains 12 residues. Germline V gene lookup returns CDR1 GTSNPN and CDR2 SVGIG (reference sequence). V was clipped by 5 bases and J by 0 bases, with 5 bases between them. The CDR3 loop is CAWHPSGNTIYF. For the CDR3, the DNA is TGTGCCTGGCACCCCTCTGGAAACACCATATATTTT.

The rearrangement joins TRBV27 to TRBJ2-1; 8 bases are shared with TRBD2. CDR3 length equals 15 residues. Trimming at V came to 5 bases and at J to 5 bases, leaving 8 bases not matched to a gene. Germline V CDR1 and CDR2: MNHEY, SMNVEV (reference sequence). The CDR3 DNA is TGTGCCAGCAGTCCTCCGGGACTAGGGAACAATGAGCAGTTCTTC. This gives the protein CASSPPGLGNNEQFF.

V and J are TRBV20-1 and TRBJ2-7, with D perhaps matching TRBD2 (6 bases). Trimming left V 3 bases short and J 0 bases short, with 15 bases between. There are 15 residues in the CDR3. Germline CDR1 DFQATT, CDR2 SNEGSKA (reference sequence). CDR3 DNA: TGCAGTGCTAGGGGGACTCGCCATACCTCCTACGAGCAGTACTTC. Translating it yields CSARGTRHTSYEQYF.

This chain connects TRBV27 to TRBJ2-1; D uncertain. Trimming cost V 5 bases and J 6 bases, with 8 bases left between them. The germline CDR1 and CDR2 sequences are MNHEY and SMNVEV (reference sequence). The CDR3 covers 12 residues. The CDR3 region has the DNA TGTGCCAGCAGTCCCTCTCCCAATGAGCAGTTCTTC. Residues: CASSPSPNEQFF.

The chain recombines TRBV9 with TRBJ2-3, with D unclear. V was cut by 1 base and J by 0 bases, with 9 bases left in between. The CDR3 is 15 amino acids. Germline CDR1 reads SGDLS; CDR2 reads YYNGEE. CDR3 amino acids: CASSVSWGSTDTQYF. The DNA of the CDR3 is TGTGCCAGCAGCGTATCGTGGGGAAGCACAGATACGCAGTATTTT.

The chain carries TRBV13 and TRBJ2-7, with 7 bases lining up with TRBD1. CDR1 PRHDT and CDR2 FYEKMQ come from the germline V gene (reference sequence). This CDR3 region has 13 residues. J lost 1 base, V lost 5 bases, and 2 bases had no gene match. DNA of the CDR3: TGTGCCAGCAGCCAGGGACAGTCCTACGAGCAGTACTTC. It encodes CASSQGQSYEQYF.

In DNA form, the CDR3 reads TGTGCCACCAGCAGAGTGGGTCCTGACAGATACGAGCAGTACTTC. Amino acids: CATSRVGPDRYEQYF. This rearrangement joins TRBV15 to TRBJ2-7; weak D call: TRBD1 (5 bases). There are 15 residues in the CDR3. CDR1 and CDR2 from the germline V gene are LNHNV and YYDKDF (reference sequence). V lost 1 base to trimming and J lost 4 bases, with 14 bases between them. Combining the CDR3 with reference TRBV15 and TRBJ2-7 gives the whole variable domain DAMVIQNPRYQVTQFGKPVTLSCSQTLNHNVMYWYQQKSSQAPKLLFHYYDKDFNNEADTPDNFQSRRPNTSFCFLDIRSPGLGDTAMYLCATSRVGPDRYEQYFGPGTRLTVT.

The rearrangement joins TRBV27 to TRBJ1-1; D uncertain. The V and J ends lost 5 bases and 10 bases respectively, with 17 bases between them. CDR1 is MNHEY, CDR2 SMNVEV, per germline (reference sequence). CDR3 length equals 13 residues. The CDR3 spells CASSTPREPGAFF. The CDR3 nucleotides are TGTGCCAGCAGTACGCCACGCGAACCGGGAGCTTTCTTT.

This sequence joins TRBV27 and TRBJ2-7, with 8 bases that match TRBD2. The CDR3 is 15 amino acids. V shed 6 bases and J 1 base; nucleotides not matched to a gene: 8. Germline lookup yields CDR1 MNHEY and CDR2 SMNVEV (reference sequence). Here the CDR3 reads CASSPGLGASYEQYF. The CDR3 nucleotides are TGTGCCAGCAGCCCGGGACTAGGGGCATCCTACGAGCAGTACTTC.

V usage is TRBV27 and J usage is TRBJ2-5; 11 bases fit TRBD2. V dropped 5 bases and J dropped 5; count of bases not matched to a gene: 13. CDR1 is MNHEY and CDR2 is SMNVEV in the germline V gene (reference sequence). The CDR3 is 17 amino acids. CDR3 loop: CASSPPQLAGGLETQYF. The CDR3 DNA follows: TGTGCCAGCAGTCCCCCTCAGCTAGCGGGAGGATTGGAGACCCAGTACTTC.

The chain employs TRBV24-1 and TRBJ1-2; tentative D call: TRBD1 (6 bases). Trimming took off 9 bases at V and 1 base at J, with 14 bases between the two ends. Germline V gives CDR1 KGHDR, CDR2 SFDVKD. This CDR3 is 14 amino acids long. The chain's CDR3 is CATGGTGSNYGYTF. The CDR3 DNA reads as TGTGCCACCGGGGGAACAGGGAGTAACTATGGCTACACCTTC.

The chain recombines TRBV28 with TRBJ1-5; no clear D gene. Germline-derived CDR1 and CDR2 are MDHEN and SYDVKM. The CDR3 covers 14 residues. Trimming left V 3 bases short and J 0 bases short, with 6 bases between. The CDR3 DNA sequence: TGTGCCAGCAGTTTTGCCTCTAGCAATCAGCCCCAGCATTTT. It codes for CASSFASSNQPQHF.

This clonotype was detected only a few times. The chain employs TRBV3-1 and TRBJ2-7; unclear D gene. Germline V gene lookup returns CDR1 LGHDT and CDR2 YNNKEL (reference sequence). The CDR3 has 11 amino acids. V dropped 0 bases and J dropped 6 bases, with 3 bases sitting between them. The DNA of the CDR3 is TGTGCCAGCAGCCAAGAGGCCGAGCAGTACTTC. Protein product: CASSQEAEQYF.

This rearrangement joins TRBV14 to TRBJ1-4; TRBD1 aligns across 9 bases. The CDR3 covers 15 residues. With V trimmed by 3 bases and J by 7 bases, 6 bases remained unmatched. In germline, CDR1 is SGHDN, CDR2 FVKESK. The CDR3 is CASSHLDRGAEKLFF. Written as DNA, the CDR3 is TGTGCCAGCAGCCACTTGGACAGGGGAGCTGAAAAACTGTTTTTT.

The gene calls are TRBV5-6 and TRBJ2-1; the match to TRBD2 covers 8 bases. This CDR3 has 16 residues. Germline V gene data show CDR1 as SGHDT and CDR2 as YYEEEE. Unmatched junction bases numbered 8, after V lost 0 bases and J lost 6 bases. CDR3 loop: CASSLELLGLVNEQFF. The DNA of the CDR3 is TGTGCCAGCAGCTTGGAGTTGTTGGGACTAGTCAATGAGCAGTTCTTC. Together with reference TRBV5-6 and TRBJ2-1, the CDR3 gives the full variable domain: DAGVTQSPTHLIKTRGQQVTLRCSPKSGHDTVSWYQQALGQGPQFIFQYYEEEERQRGNFPDRFSGHQFPNYSSELNVNALLLGDSALYLCASSLELLGLVNEQFFGPGTRLTVL.

V is TRBV27 and J is TRBJ2-2; 7 positions agree with TRBD2. The germline V gene encodes CDR1 MNHEY and CDR2 SMNVEV (reference sequence). The CDR3 length is 17 residues. V was pared by 2 bases and J by 6 bases, with 12 bases of the junction left unmatched. CDR3 sequence (DNA): TGTGCCAGCAGTTTACGCTCACTAGCGCCAATTCCCGGGGAGCTGTTTTTT. Translating it yields CASSLRSLAPIPGELFF.